This record looks at one T cell receptor beta chain sequence and its context. As yet, its antigen is unknown. V lost 1 base, J lost 7 bases, and 11 bases lay in between. Germline values: CDR1 SGHTA, CDR2 FQGNSA. This CDR3 has 14 amino acids. These data come from a study of cytomegalovirus exposure and HLA in healthy donors. The overall study: The study placed over 65% of its approximately 400 genotyped donors in the Caucasian-associated ancestry cluster.

In the PCR, 60 Vbeta and 13 Jbeta primers were used. The data were produced by immunoSEQ multiplex PCR, yet TCRdb's version contains in-frame clones alone and is incomplete. Of roughly 190,000 clones listed, about 90% were seen once; the top ten hold 1% to 1.5%. Whole-study findings and limits: A reported reduction in N-insertions relative to the roughly 700-donor mean was seen in an Asian-associated ancestry cluster in a later analysis.

The TCR sequence derives from a man in his thirties or forties in good health and CMV-seronegative. Input material: PBMCs. This sequence joins TRBV7-2 and TRBJ2-1, with D perhaps TRBD1 (5 bases). CDR3 bases: TGTGCCAGCAGCTTAGGTAGACAGACAAATGAGCAGTTCTTC. As protein: CASSLGRQTNEQFF.